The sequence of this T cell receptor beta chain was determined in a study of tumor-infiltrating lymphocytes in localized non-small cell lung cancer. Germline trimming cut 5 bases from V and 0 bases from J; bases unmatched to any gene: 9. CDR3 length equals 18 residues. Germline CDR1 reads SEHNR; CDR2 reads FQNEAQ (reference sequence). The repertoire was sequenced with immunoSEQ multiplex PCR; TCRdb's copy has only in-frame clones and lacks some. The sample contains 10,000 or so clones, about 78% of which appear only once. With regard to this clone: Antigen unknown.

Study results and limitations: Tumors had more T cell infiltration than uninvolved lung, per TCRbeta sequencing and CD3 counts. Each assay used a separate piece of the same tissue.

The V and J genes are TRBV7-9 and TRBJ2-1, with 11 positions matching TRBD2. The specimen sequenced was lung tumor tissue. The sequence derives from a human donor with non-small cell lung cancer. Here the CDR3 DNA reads TGTGCCAGCAGCCCGCGGACTAGCGGGCGACGCTCCTACAATGAGCAGTTCTTC. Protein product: CASSPRTSGRRSYNEQFF.